A single sample is the source of the 10 T cell receptor beta chains below, sequenced in a study of technical replicates of blood from a few donors. TCRdb keeps only in-frame clones here, not all; method: immunoSEQ multiplex PCR. The repertoire includes tens of thousands of clones, 92% of them detected once, and about 0.27% sits in the top ten. The sequencing sample was made of T cells isolated from PBMCs. The receptors were sampled from a human donor in good health.

The genes are TRBV4-2 and TRBJ2-5; the D gene is possibly TRBD2 (5 bases). This CDR3 is 15 amino acids long. Germline CDR1 LGHNA, CDR2 YNFKEQ. V was pared by 0 bases and J by 5 bases, with 13 bases between. The CDR3 here is CASSQEVARGETQYF. In nucleotides, the CDR3 is TGTGCCAGCAGCCAAGAGGTTGCTAGAGGGGAGACCCAGTACTTC.

This sequence joins TRBV7-6 and TRBJ2-7, with 10 bases fitting TRBD1. The CDR3 is 16 amino acids. Trimming cost V 1 base and J 5 bases; bases outside gene matches: 8. Germline lookup yields CDR1 SGHVS and CDR2 FNYEAQ. CDR3 protein: CASSLVGGTGADEQYF. Here the CDR3 DNA reads TGTGCCAGCAGCTTAGTGGGGGGGACAGGGGCCGACGAGCAGTACTTC.

V gene TRBV7-9 combines with J gene TRBJ1-2; 7 bases fit TRBD1. Germline V CDR1 and CDR2: SEHNR, FQNEAQ (reference sequence). This CDR3 contains 16 residues. J gave up 4 bases and V 5 bases, and 13 bases lay outside the gene matches. As DNA, the CDR3 is TGTGCCAGCAGCCCTGAGCCGGGACAGAGCATCTATGGCTACACCTTC. Its protein is CASSPEPGQSIYGYTF.

The V gene is TRBV19, the J gene TRBJ2-7, with 11 positions matching TRBD2. The CDR3 consists of 14 residues. V lost 5 bases to trimming and J lost 2 bases; unmatched junction nucleotides: 2. CDR1 is LNHDA and CDR2 is SQIVND in the germline V gene (reference sequence). For the CDR3, the DNA is TGTGCCAGTAGTGCGGGACTAGCGGCCTACGAGCAGTACTTC. Its protein is CASSAGLAAYEQYF.

In its sample, this clone was seen once. The V gene is TRBV6-5, the J gene TRBJ1-5; D might be TRBD1 (5 bases). Between the trimmed V and J ends, which lost 7 bases and 2 bases, there was a span of 12 bases. Germline values: CDR1 MNHEY, CDR2 SVGAGI. CDR3 length: 14 residues. CDR3 bases: TGTGCCAGCACCTCCCGCAGGGGCAATCAGCCCCAGCATTTT. It is translated as CASTSRRGNQPQHF.

This chain uses TRBV5-1 with TRBJ2-2; tentative D call: TRBD1 (5 bases). Germline CDR1 and CDR2: SGHRS and YFSETQ. The CDR3 contains 15 residues. Trimming removed 5 bases from V and 6 bases from J, with 17 bases in between. The CDR3 sequence is CASRPAGQGPGELFF. DNA for the CDR3: TGCGCCAGCAGGCCAGCAGGTCAGGGCCCCGGGGAGCTGTTTTTT.

The chain links TRBV5-6 to TRBJ2-1; D may be TRBD1 (5 bases). CDR3 length equals 13 residues. Trimming took off 0 bases at V and 9 bases at J, with 10 bases between the two ends. Germline CDR1 reads SGHDT; CDR2 reads YYEEEE. CDR3 nucleotides: TGTGCCAGCAGCTTGGATAGGGGTCGTGAGCAGTTCTTC. Encoded protein: CASSLDRGREQFF.

V usage is TRBV27 and J usage is TRBJ2-7; 8 nucleotides agree with TRBD1. V was pared by 2 bases and J by 2 bases, with 8 bases of the junction left unmatched. CDR1 and CDR2 from the germline V gene are MNHEY and SMNVEV (reference sequence). The CDR3 contains 16 residues. The CDR3 nucleotides are TGTGCCAGCAGTTTAGGAGCTGGGGACAGGCCCTACGAGCAGTACTTC. Protein product: CASSLGAGDRPYEQYF.

This clone was detected only once. V is TRBV27 and J is TRBJ2-7; 9 bases are shared with TRBD1. CDR3 size: 15 residues. The V segment lost 3 bases and the J segment 2 bases; nucleotides outside the gene matches: 5. CDR1 is MNHEY and CDR2 is SMNVEV in the germline V gene (reference sequence). The CDR3, as DNA: TGTGCCAGCAGTTTTTCGGGACAGGGTCCCTACGAGCAGTACTTC. As protein: CASSFSGQGPYEQYF.

This rearrangement joins TRBV6-5 to TRBJ2-7; 9 positions agree with TRBD1. J lost 3 bases, V lost 5 bases, and 5 bases had no gene match. The CDR3 runs to 14 residues. Germline CDR1 reads MNHEY; CDR2 reads SVGAGI. The DNA of the CDR3 is TGTGCCAGCAGTAAGGGACAGGGAGGCTACGAGCAGTACTTC. This codes for CASSKGQGGYEQYF.